Sequencing of this T cell receptor beta chain was carried out in a study of Ad26.COV2.S vaccination and SARS-CoV-2 variants. For this clone: Its antigen is unknown.

CDR1 SGHRS and CDR2 YFSETQ come from the germline V gene. Between the trimmed V and J ends, which lost 4 bases and 2 bases, there was a span of 12 bases. CDR3 length equals 14 residues. Study-wide results and limits: People who got the vaccine or the placebo had similar non-spike TCR breadth. Spike-specific TCR breadth was greater in vaccine than placebo recipients. The breadth of spike-specific CD8+ and CD4+ T cell responses after vaccination was reportedly substantial. From the TCR breadth and depth analyses, total T cell responses may have been underestimated.

Generated by immunoSEQ multiplex PCR, the TCRdb table keeps only in-frame clones and is missing some. This sample has under 150,000 clones, with around 86% found just once. The material was peripheral blood, obtained after recovery from COVID-19. The clonotype was recovered from a human donor who had recovered from COVID-19. The chain employs TRBV5-1 and TRBJ1-1; D unresolved. In nucleotides, the CDR3 is TGCGCCAGCAGCCTGTACGGGGATAACACTGAAGCTTTCTTT. Its translation is CASSLYGDNTEAFF.